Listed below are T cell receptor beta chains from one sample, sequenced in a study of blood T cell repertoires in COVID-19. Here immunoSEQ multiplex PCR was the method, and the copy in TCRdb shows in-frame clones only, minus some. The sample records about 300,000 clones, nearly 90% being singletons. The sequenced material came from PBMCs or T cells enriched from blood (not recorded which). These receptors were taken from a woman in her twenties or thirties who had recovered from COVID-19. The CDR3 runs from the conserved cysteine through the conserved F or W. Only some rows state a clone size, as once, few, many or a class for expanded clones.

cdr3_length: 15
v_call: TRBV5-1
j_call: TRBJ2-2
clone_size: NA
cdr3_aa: CASSPGDRDTGELFF

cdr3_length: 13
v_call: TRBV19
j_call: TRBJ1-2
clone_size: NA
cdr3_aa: CASSRRQVYGYTF

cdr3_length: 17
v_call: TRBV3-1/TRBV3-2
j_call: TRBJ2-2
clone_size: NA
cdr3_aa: CASSQDRLAGNTGELFF

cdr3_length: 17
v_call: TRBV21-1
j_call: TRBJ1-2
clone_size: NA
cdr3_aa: CASSEGRTGGPSYGYTF

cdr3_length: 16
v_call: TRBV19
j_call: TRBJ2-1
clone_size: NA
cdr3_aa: CASSILTGGASNEQFF

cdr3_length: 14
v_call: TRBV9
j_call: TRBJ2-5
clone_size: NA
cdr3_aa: CASSRTSGAETQYF

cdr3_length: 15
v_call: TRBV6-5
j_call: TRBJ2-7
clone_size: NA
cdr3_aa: CASSYSGERTYEQYF

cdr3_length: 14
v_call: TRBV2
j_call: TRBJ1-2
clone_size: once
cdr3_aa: CASRADRGRDGYTF

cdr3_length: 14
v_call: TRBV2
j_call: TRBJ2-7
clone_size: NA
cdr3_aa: CASRTSGASHEQYF

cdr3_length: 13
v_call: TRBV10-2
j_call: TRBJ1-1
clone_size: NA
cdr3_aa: CASSESQGWEAFF

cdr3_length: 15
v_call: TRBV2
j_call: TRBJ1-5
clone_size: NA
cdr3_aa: CASRQQGAYGQPQHF

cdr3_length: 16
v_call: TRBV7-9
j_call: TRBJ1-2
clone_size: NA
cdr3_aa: CASSSLYRDSNYGYTF

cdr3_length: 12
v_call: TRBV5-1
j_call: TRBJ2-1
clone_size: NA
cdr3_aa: CASSLGQVEQFF

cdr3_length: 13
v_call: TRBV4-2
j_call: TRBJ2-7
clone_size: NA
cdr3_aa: CASSQETSGEQYF

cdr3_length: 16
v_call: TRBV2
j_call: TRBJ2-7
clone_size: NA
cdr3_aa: CASSYPEEVWKDEQYF

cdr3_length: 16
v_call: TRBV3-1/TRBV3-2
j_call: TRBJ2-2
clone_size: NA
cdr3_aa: CASSQDVPGVAGELFF

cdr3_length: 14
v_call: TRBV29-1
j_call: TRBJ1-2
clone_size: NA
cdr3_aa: CSVEDSGGHYGYTF

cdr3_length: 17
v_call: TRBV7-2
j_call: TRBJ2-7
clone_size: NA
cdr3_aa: CASSPAGQGPTAYEQYF

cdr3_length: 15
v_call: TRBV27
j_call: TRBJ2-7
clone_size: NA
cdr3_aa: CASSLGENRGGEQYF

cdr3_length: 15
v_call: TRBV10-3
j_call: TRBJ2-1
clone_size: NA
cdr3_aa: CAISPSGGSYNEQFF

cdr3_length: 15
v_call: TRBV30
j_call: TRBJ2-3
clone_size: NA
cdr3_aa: CAWSVDRGRTDTQYF

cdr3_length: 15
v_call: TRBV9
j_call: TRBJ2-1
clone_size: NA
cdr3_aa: CASSDDRGRDNEQFF

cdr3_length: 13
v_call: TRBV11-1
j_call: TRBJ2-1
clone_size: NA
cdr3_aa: CASSFGLAYEQFF

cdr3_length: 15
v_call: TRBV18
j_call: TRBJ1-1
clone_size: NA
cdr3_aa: CASSPSPTAYTEAFF

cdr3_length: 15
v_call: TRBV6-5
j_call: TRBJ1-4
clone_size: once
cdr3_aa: CASTPVGTRREKLFF

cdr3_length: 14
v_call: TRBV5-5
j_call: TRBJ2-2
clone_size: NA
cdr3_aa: CASSAEQGTGELFF

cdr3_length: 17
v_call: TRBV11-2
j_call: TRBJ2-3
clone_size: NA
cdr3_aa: CASSPRTGGPSTDTQYF

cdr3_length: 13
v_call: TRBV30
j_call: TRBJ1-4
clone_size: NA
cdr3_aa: CAWSVPNSEKLFF

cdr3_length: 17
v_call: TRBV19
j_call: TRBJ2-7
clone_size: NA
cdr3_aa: CASSTFFKPLFPGEQYF

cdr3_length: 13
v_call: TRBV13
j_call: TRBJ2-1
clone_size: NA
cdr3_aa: CASSTSGYNEQFF

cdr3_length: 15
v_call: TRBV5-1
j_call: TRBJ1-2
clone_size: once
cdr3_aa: CASSLAGTGGEGYTF

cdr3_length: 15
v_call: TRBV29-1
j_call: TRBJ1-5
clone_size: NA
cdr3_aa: CSVGTGASSNQPQHF

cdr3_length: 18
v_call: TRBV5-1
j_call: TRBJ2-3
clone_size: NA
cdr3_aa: CASSAGLLAGGPSDTQYF

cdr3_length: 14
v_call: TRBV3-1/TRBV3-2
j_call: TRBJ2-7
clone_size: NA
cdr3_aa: CASSPPQQGREQYF

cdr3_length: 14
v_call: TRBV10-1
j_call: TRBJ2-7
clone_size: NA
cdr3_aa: CASSLTGYPYEQYF

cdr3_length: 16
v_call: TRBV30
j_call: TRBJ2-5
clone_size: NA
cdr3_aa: CAWSLGSASGGETQYF

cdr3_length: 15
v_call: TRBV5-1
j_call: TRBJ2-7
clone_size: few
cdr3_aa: CASSQNRDSFYEQYF

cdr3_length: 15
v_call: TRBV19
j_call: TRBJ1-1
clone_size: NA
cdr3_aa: CASSTGDRDHTEAFF

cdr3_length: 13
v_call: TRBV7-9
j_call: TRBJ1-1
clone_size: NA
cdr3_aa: CASRGGHKAEAFF

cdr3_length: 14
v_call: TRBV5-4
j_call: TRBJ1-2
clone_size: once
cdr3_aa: CASSLVEPGYGYTF

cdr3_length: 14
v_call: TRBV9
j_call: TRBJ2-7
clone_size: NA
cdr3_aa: CASSAWDSKGEQYF

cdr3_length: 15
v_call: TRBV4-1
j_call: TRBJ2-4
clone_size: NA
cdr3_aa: CASSPLGAPKNIQYF

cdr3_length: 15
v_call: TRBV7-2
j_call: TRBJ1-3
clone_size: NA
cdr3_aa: CASSSSSSSGNTIYF

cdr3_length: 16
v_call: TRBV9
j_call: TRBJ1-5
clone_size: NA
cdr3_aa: CASSGGTGPSNQPQHF

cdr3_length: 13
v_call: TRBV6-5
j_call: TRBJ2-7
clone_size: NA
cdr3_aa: CASRQLTDYEQYF